The 32 T cell receptor beta chains below were found in one sample sequenced in a study of blood T cell repertoires in COVID-19. Using immunoSEQ multiplex PCR, the repertoire was profiled, and TCRdb retains in-frame clones only, with some absent. Here the sample spans almost 65,000 clones, about 90% being singletons. What was sequenced was peripheral blood. Receptors originate from an older woman with COVID-19, enrolled during active disease.

The chain employs TRBV5-1 and TRBJ2-7, with 7 bases aligning to TRBD2. This CDR3 spans 15 amino acids. Germline V gene lookup returns CDR1 SGHRS and CDR2 YFSETQ. V dropped 0 bases and J dropped 5; count of bases not matched to a gene: 8. CDR3 loop: CASSLEAGVSNEQYF. CDR3 bases: TGCGCCAGCAGCTTGGAGGCGGGGGTCTCGAACGAGCAGTACTTC.

The V and J genes are TRBV18 and TRBJ1-5, with 8 bases lining up with TRBD1. The V segment lost 3 bases and the J segment 7 bases; nucleotides outside the gene matches: 8. CDR3 length equals 15 residues. Germline V CDR1 and CDR2: KGHSH, LQKENI. The CDR3 here is CASSPGTGRQQPQHF. In nucleotides, the CDR3 is TGTGCCAGCTCACCTGGGACAGGCCGGCAACAGCCCCAGCATTTT.

The V call is TRBV24-1, the J call TRBJ2-3, with a possible D match to TRBD1 (5 bases). Trimming took off 4 bases at V and 0 bases at J, with 10 bases between the two ends. This CDR3 is 15 amino acids long. Germline CDR1 reads KGHDR; CDR2 reads SFDVKD. The DNA of the CDR3 is TGTGCCACCAGTGACGCCCAGGGTAGCACAGATACGCAGTATTTT. Amino acid sequence: CATSDAQGSTDTQYF.

The DNA for the CDR3 is TGCGCCAGCAGCCAAGACAATGCGGAGACAGGGGCCTATGGCTACACCTTC. Protein: CASSQDNAETGAYGYTF. The chain is built from TRBV4-1 and TRBJ1-2; 8 nucleotides agree with TRBD1. This CDR3 is 17 amino acids long. J was trimmed by 4 bases and V by 0 bases; bases with no gene match: 10. The V gene's germline CDR1 is MGHRA and CDR2 YSYEKL.

The chain has TRBV9 and TRBJ2-1; maybe TRBD2 (6 bases). The germline V and J ends were trimmed by 0 bases and 1 base, with 17 bases remaining between them. The CDR3 runs 18 residues. CDR1 is SGDLS and CDR2 is YYNGEE in the germline V gene. The CDR3 nucleotides are TGTGCCAGCAGCGTAGCTCTTTTAGCGGTCGGATCCTACAATGAGCAGTTCTTC. This gives the protein CASSVALLAVGSYNEQFF.

V and J are TRBV10-2 and TRBJ1-5; D possibly corresponds to TRBD1 (6 bases). Trimming left V 5 bases short and J 4 bases short, with 12 bases between. Germline-derived CDR1 and CDR2 are WSHSY and SAAADI. This CDR3 has 14 residues. CDR3: CASSRTGLNQPQHF. CDR3 in DNA: TGCGCCAGCAGTCGTACAGGGTTGAATCAGCCCCAGCATTTT.

This CDR3 is CAWSGGSGGLTDTQYF. The CDR3 DNA sequence: TGTGCCTGGAGTGGGGGTAGCGGGGGACTCACAGATACGCAGTATTTT. The rearrangement joins TRBV30 to TRBJ2-3; 9 bases are shared with TRBD2. Germline trimming cut 1 base from V and 2 bases from J; bases unmatched to any gene: 7. The CDR3 spans 16 residues. Germline V gene sequence: CDR1 GTSNPN, CDR2 SVGIG (reference sequence).

The chain recombines TRBV5-1 with TRBJ2-5; 10 bases align to TRBD2. The V and J ends lost 4 bases and 2 bases, in that order; junction bases with no gene match: 8. This CDR3 contains 16 residues. Germline V lookup: CDR1 SGHRS, CDR2 YFSETQ. The chain's CDR3 is CASSHTPTSGQETQYF. CDR3 sequence (DNA): TGCGCCAGCAGCCACACCCCGACTAGCGGGCAAGAGACCCAGTACTTC.

V is TRBV4-3 and J is TRBJ1-5; no reliable D call. Trimming left V 0 bases short and J 6 bases short, with 9 bases between. CDR1 LGHNA and CDR2 YSLEER come from the germline V gene. This CDR3 spans 14 amino acids. CDR3 in amino acids: CASSQDSGIQPQHF. The CDR3 coding sequence is TGCGCCAGCAGCCAAGATAGCGGAATTCAGCCCCAGCATTTT.

The rearrangement uses TRBV19 and TRBJ2-1, with 7 bases matching TRBD1. The CDR3 consists of 15 residues. Trimming removed 7 bases from V and 0 bases from J; junction bases left unmatched: 6. Germline CDR1 is LNHDA and CDR2 is SQIVND (reference sequence). CDR3 sequence: CASKRTGSSYNEQFF. The CDR3 DNA follows: TGTGCCAGTAAAAGGACAGGAAGCTCCTACAATGAGCAGTTCTTC.

The chain links TRBV2 to TRBJ2-1, with 7 bases aligning to TRBD2. Germline values: CDR1 SNHLY, CDR2 FYNNEI. The CDR3 loop spans 13 amino acids. After removal of 8 bases from V and 6 bases from J, the junction contained 7 bases not matched to a gene. The CDR3 protein is CASAGLAANEQFF. DNA of the CDR3: TGTGCCAGCGCAGGTCTAGCGGCCAATGAGCAGTTCTTC.

This clone was seen only once. CDR3 DNA sequence: TGTGCCAGCAGCTCCATGAGACAGGCATTCTCTGGAAACACCATATATTTT. It is translated as CASSSMRQAFSGNTIYF. The chain recombines TRBV11-2 with TRBJ1-3, with D possibly TRBD1 on 6 matching bases. CDR1 is SGHAT and CDR2 is FQNNGV in the germline V gene. The CDR3 spans 17 residues. Trimming took 4 bases from V and 0 from J, leaving 16 bases between them. The entire variable domain, with the rest obtained from reference TRBV11-2 and TRBJ1-3, is as follows: EAGVAQSPRYKIIEKRQSVAFWCNPISGHATLYWYQQILGQGPKLLIQFQNNGVVDDSQLPKDRFSAERLKGVDSTLKIQPAKLEDSAVYLCASSSMRQAFSGNTIYFGEGSWLTVV.

The chain is built from TRBV27 and TRBJ2-1; a possible D gene is TRBD2 (7 bases). Trimming cost V 7 bases and J 7 bases, with 17 bases left between them. The length of the CDR3 is 14 residues. Per the germline V gene, CDR1 is MNHEY and CDR2 is SMNVEV (reference sequence). The CDR3 sequence: CASTFLGGANEQFF. The CDR3 DNA reads as TGTGCCAGCACGTTCCTGGGGGGGGCGAATGAGCAGTTCTTC.

V and J are TRBV11-3 and TRBJ2-2; TRBD2 matches 8 bases. The CDR3 covers 15 residues. Trimming removed 5 bases from V and 4 bases from J; junction bases left unmatched: 6. The germline CDR1 and CDR2 sequences are SGHNT and YENEEA. As DNA, the CDR3 is TGTGCCAGCAGCCGAGGGAGCGGGGGCACCGGGGAGCTGTTTTTT. Translating gives CASSRGSGGTGELFF.

This clone appeared a single time. The rearrangement links TRBV29-1 to TRBJ1-1; 8 bases fit TRBD1. There are 13 residues in the CDR3. CDR1 SQVTM and CDR2 ANQGSEA come from the germline V gene. The junction had 1 base not matched to a gene; V was cut back by 4 bases and J by 0 bases. CDR3 in amino acids: CSVGTGMNTEAFF. The DNA of the CDR3 is TGCAGCGTTGGGACAGGGATGAACACTGAAGCTTTCTTT.

V and J are TRBV29-1 and TRBJ2-7; 7 nucleotides agree with TRBD1. The CDR3 loop spans 14 amino acids. The germline V gene encodes CDR1 SQVTM and CDR2 ANQGSEA. The ends lost 7 bases at V and 2 bases at J; junction bases unmatched: 11. CDR3 DNA sequence: TGCAGCGCCATTACCGGGACAGTCACCTACGAGCAGTACTTC. This encodes CSAITGTVTYEQYF.

CDR3 coding DNA: TGTGCCAGCAGCTTCGGACGGGGTGGGAGCTATGGCTACACCTTC. Protein product: CASSFGRGGSYGYTF. This rearrangement joins TRBV7-2 to TRBJ1-2; D call uncertain. CDR1 is SGHTA, CDR2 FQGNSA, per germline. Trimming removed 3 bases from V and 4 bases from J, with 15 bases in between. This CDR3 comprises 15 residues.

The chain uses TRBV2 and TRBJ2-5, with TRBD1 identical over 7 bases. Looked up from germline, CDR1 is SNHLY and CDR2 is FYNNEI. The CDR3 runs 15 residues. After removal of 2 bases from V and 2 bases from J, the junction contained 5 bases not matched to a gene. The CDR3 DNA reads as TGTGCCAGCAGTGAATTTGGCAGGGGGCAAGAGACCCAGTACTTC. Translating gives CASSEFGRGQETQYF.

V and J are TRBV7-9 and TRBJ2-3; D ambiguous. The V and J ends lost 4 bases and 2 bases respectively, with 16 bases between them. Germline V gene data show CDR1 as SEHNR and CDR2 as FQNEAQ (reference sequence). The CDR3 is made up of 16 amino acids. This CDR3 reads CASSSRVAGITDTQYF. DNA for the CDR3: TGTGCCAGCAGCTCCCGGGTAGCTGGAATCACAGATACGCAGTATTTT.

This clone was seen once. CDR3 bases: TGTGCCAGCAGCTTGGACAGGGGCTGGAACACTGAAGCTTTCTTT. Amino acid sequence: CASSLDRGWNTEAFF. The chain employs TRBV5-6 and TRBJ1-1; 7 nucleotides align to TRBD1. J was trimmed by 1 base and V by 0 bases; bases with no gene match: 3. The CDR3 loop spans 15 amino acids. Looked up from germline, CDR1 is SGHDT and CDR2 is YYEEEE.

This chain joins TRBV4-3 and TRBJ2-2, with D maybe TRBD1 (7 bases). Germline V gives CDR1 LGHNA, CDR2 YSLEER. The CDR3 has 18 residues. V lost 0 bases to trimming and J lost 1 base, with 15 bases between them. The CDR3 DNA reads as TGCGCCAGCAGCCAAGAATGGTCAGGGGGGAGGAACACCGGGGAGCTGTTTTTT. Amino acids: CASSQEWSGGRNTGELFF.

The chain couples TRBV7-6 to TRBJ2-3; 7 nucleotides agree with TRBD2. Trimming at V came to 3 bases and at J to 1 base, leaving 4 bases not matched to a gene. The CDR3 has 15 residues. Germline CDR1 SGHVS, CDR2 FNYEAQ. CDR3 protein: CASSFSGSGTDTQYF. The DNA of the CDR3 is TGTGCCAGCAGCTTTAGCGGGTCGGGCACAGATACGCAGTATTTT.

Points on this clone: The sample carries other DNA sequences with the same CDR3. The chain has TRBV3-1 (or the pseudogene TRBV3-2) and TRBJ1-4, with no clear D. The CDR3 has 14 residues. The germline V gene encodes CDR1 LGHDT and CDR2 YNNKEL (reference sequence). V was pared by 4 bases and J by 0 bases, with 6 bases between. The CDR3, as DNA: TGTGCCAGCAGCCGACGGGCAACTAATGAAAAACTGTTTTTT. It yields the protein CASSRRATNEKLFF.

This clone was counted once. V and J are TRBV19 and TRBJ1-6; D is perhaps TRBD1 (5 bases). CDR1 and CDR2 (germline): LNHDA, SQIVND (reference sequence). V was clipped by 8 bases and J by 7 bases, with 18 bases between them. The CDR3 extends over 15 amino acids. The CDR3 protein is CASGSRQGTNSPLHF. The DNA of the CDR3 is TGTGCCAGTGGTAGTAGGCAGGGCACGAATTCACCCCTCCACTTT.

This chain connects TRBV2 to TRBJ2-1, with TRBD1 matching over 9 bases. The CDR3 is 15 residues long. J gave up 0 bases and V 6 bases, and 3 bases lay outside the gene matches. CDR1 SNHLY and CDR2 FYNNEI come from the germline V gene. CDR3: CASRETGGSYNEQFF. In DNA form, the CDR3 reads TGTGCCAGCAGGGAGACAGGGGGCTCCTACAATGAGCAGTTCTTC.

The V call is TRBV19, the J call TRBJ1-2; D uncertain. There are 11 residues in the CDR3. Germline CDR1 LNHDA, CDR2 SQIVND (reference sequence). V lost 5 bases to trimming and J lost 5 bases, with 6 bases between them. CDR3 in DNA: TGTGCCAGTAGTGGGCAGTATGGCTACACCTTC. Translating gives CASSGQYGYTF.

This clone was observed a few times. V usage is TRBV12-3 or TRBV12-4 and J usage is TRBJ1-2; TRBD1 might be the D (5 bases). Trimming took off 6 bases at V and 7 bases at J, with 12 bases between the two ends. CDR3 size: 12 residues. CDR3: CASSSIGAGYTF. The CDR3 DNA reads as TGTGCCAGCAGCTCGATTGGGGCTGGCTACACCTTC.

The rearrangement uses TRBV10-2 and TRBJ1-6; possibly TRBD1 for D (6 bases). Trimming stripped 6 bases from V and 5 bases from J, with 11 bases between. This CDR3 is built from 14 residues. Germline CDR1 reads WSHSY; CDR2 reads SAAADI. In nucleotides, the CDR3 is TGCGCCAGCAGGGGGGCCTTGGATAATTCACCCCTCCACTTT. Encoded protein: CASRGALDNSPLHF.

This clone was counted between two and nine times. This chain uses TRBV5-5 with TRBJ2-3; perhaps TRBD2 as D (6 bases). Between the trimmed V and J ends, which lost 0 bases and 6 bases, there was a span of 14 bases. CDR3 length: 15 amino acids. CDR1 and CDR2 (germline): SGHKS, YYEKEE (reference sequence). CDR3 loop: CASSLGPGGGDTQYF. The CDR3 DNA reads as TGTGCCAGCAGCTTGGGGCCAGGAGGAGGGGATACGCAGTATTTT.

The chain carries TRBV6-1 and TRBJ2-7; perhaps TRBD2 as D (5 bases). V lost 2 bases, J lost 7 bases, and 21 bases lay in between. The CDR3 has 16 residues. Germline loops: CDR1 MNHNS, CDR2 SASEGT. The CDR3 spells CASSELEGHLIWEQYF. CDR3 bases: TGTGCCAGCAGTGAACTTGAGGGCCACCTCATCTGGGAGCAGTACTTC.

This chain links TRBV27 with TRBJ2-5, with a weak D call TRBD2 (7 bases). This CDR3 spans 15 amino acids. Germline values: CDR1 MNHEY, CDR2 SMNVEV (reference sequence). Trimming cost V 0 bases and J 5 bases, with 13 bases left between them. Here the CDR3 DNA reads TGTGCCAGCAGTTTATCGGGGGGGGCCCGGGAGACCCAGTACTTC. Amino acids: CASSLSGGARETQYF.

The chain recombines TRBV28 with TRBJ2-7, with 10 bases identical to TRBD2. CDR1 is MDHEN and CDR2 is SYDVKM in the germline V gene. The CDR3 length is 15 residues. V trimming: 6 bases; J trimming: 6 bases; junction bases outside the gene matches: 11. Here the CDR3 reads CASSSTLAGEVEQYF. CDR3 bases: TGTGCCAGCAGCTCCACGCTAGCGGGAGAGGTCGAGCAGTACTTC.